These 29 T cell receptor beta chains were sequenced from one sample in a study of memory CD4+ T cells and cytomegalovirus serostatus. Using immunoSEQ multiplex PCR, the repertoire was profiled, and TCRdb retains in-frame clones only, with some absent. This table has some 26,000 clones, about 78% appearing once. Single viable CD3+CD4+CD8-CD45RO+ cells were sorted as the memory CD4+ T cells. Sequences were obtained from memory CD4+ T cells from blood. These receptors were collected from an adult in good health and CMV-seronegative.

The CDR3 DNA follows: TGTGCCAGCAGCCAAGTCAGCAAAAGAAAGCGGCTACACTCCTACAATGAGCAGTTCTTC. Translated, it gives CASSQVSKRKRLHSYNEQFF. The rearrangement joins TRBV4-2 to TRBJ2-1; D may be TRBD2 (5 bases). Germline V gene lookup returns CDR1 LGHNA and CDR2 YNFKEQ. Trimming took 1 base from V and 0 from J, leaving 22 bases between them. This CDR3 has 20 amino acids.

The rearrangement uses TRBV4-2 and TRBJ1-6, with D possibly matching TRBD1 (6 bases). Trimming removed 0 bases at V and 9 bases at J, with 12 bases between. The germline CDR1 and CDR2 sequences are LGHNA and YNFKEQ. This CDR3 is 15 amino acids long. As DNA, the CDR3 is TGTGCCAGCAGCCAAGAGGGGGCAGAAGGTTCACCCCTCCACTTT. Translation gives CASSQEGAEGSPLHF.

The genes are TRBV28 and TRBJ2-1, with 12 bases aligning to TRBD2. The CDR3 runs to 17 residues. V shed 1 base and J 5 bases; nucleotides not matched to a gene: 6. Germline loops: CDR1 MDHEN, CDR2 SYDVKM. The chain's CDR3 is CASSLLTSGSLDNEQFF. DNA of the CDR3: TGTGCCAGCAGTTTATTGACTAGCGGGAGTTTGGACAATGAGCAGTTCTTC.

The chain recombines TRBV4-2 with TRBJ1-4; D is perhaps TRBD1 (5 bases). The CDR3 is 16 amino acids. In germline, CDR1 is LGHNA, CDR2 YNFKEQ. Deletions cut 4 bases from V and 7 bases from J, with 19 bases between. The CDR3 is CASSRDVTGTGEKLFF. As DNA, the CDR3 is TGTGCCAGCAGCCGAGATGTGACGGGGACCGGTGAAAAACTGTTTTTT.

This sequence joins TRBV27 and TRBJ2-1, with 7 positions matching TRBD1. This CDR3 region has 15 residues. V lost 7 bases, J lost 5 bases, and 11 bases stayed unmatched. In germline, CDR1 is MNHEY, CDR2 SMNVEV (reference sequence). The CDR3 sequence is CASMGAGGNDNEQFF. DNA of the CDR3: TGTGCCAGCATGGGGGCAGGGGGTAATGACAATGAGCAGTTCTTC.

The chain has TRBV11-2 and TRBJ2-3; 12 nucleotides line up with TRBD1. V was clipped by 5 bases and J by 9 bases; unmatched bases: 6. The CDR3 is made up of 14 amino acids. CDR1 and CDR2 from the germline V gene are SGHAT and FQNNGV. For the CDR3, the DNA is TGTGCCAGCAGCACGGGACAGGGGGCAAACACGCAGTATTTT. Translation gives CASSTGQGANTQYF.

CDR3 amino acids: CASSRALQGTYNSPLHF. CDR3 nucleotide sequence: TGTGCCAGCAGCCGCGCATTACAGGGGACCTATAATTCACCCCTCCACTTT. The chain couples TRBV14 to TRBJ1-6, with TRBD1 matching over 7 bases. CDR3 size: 17 residues. J gave up 2 bases and V 4 bases, and 8 bases lay outside the gene matches. The V gene's germline CDR1 is SGHDN and CDR2 FVKESK.

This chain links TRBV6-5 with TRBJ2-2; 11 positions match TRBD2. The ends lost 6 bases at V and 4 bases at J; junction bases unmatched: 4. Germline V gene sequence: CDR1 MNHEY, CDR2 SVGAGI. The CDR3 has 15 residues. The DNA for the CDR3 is TGTGCCAGCAGCTCGCTAGCGGGAGGCACCGGGGAGCTGTTTTTT. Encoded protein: CASSSLAGGTGELFF.

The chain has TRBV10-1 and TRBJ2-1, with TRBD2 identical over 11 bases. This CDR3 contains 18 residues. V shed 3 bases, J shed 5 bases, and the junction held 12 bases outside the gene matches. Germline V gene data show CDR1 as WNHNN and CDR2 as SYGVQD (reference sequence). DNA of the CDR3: TGCGCCAGCAGTGACGGGACTAGCGGAAGGAATTGGCACAATGAGCAGTTCTTC. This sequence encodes CASSDGTSGRNWHNEQFF.

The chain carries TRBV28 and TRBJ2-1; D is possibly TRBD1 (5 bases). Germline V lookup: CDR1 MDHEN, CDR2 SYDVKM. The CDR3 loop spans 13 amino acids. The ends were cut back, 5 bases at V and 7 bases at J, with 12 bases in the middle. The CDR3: CASSLRVGNEQFF. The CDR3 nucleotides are TGTGCCAGCAGTCTCAGGGTCGGTAATGAGCAGTTCTTC.

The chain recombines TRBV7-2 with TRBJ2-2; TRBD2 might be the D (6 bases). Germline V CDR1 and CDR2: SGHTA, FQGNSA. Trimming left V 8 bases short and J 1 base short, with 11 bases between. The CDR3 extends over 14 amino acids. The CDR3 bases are TGTGCCAGCGGGAGGCGTCAGAACACCGGGGAGCTGTTTTTT. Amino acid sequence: CASGRRQNTGELFF.

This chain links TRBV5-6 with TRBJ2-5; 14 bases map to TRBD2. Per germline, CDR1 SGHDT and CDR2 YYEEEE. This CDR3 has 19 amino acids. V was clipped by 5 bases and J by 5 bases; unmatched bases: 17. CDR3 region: CASRSGTSGSMGYRETQYF. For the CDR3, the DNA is TGTGCCAGCAGATCCGGGACTAGCGGGAGTATGGGGTATCGGGAGACCCAGTACTTC. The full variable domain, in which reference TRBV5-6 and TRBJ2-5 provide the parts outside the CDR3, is DAGVTQSPTHLIKTRGQQVTLRCSPKSGHDTVSWYQQALGQGPQFIFQYYEEEERQRGNFPDRFSGHQFPNYSSELNVNALLLGDSALYLCASRSGTSGSMGYRETQYFGPGTRLLVL.

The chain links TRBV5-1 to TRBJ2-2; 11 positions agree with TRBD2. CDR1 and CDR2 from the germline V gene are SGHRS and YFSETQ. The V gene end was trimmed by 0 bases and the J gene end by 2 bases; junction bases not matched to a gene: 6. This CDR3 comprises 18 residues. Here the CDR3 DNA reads TGCGCCAGCAGCTTGGGGCGGCTAGCGGGAGGCAACACCGGGGAGCTGTTTTTT. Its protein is CASSLGRLAGGNTGELFF. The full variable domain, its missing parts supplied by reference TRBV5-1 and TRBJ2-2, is KAGVTQTPRYLIKTRGQQVTLSCSPISGHRSVSWYQQTPGQGLQFLFEYFSETQRNKGNFPGRFSGRQFSNSRSEMNVSTLELGDSALYLCASSLGRLAGGNTGELFFGEGSRLTVL.

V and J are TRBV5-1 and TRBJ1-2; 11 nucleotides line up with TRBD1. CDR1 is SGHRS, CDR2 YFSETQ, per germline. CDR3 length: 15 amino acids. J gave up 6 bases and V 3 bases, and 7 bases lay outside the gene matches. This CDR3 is CASSSLGQGANGYTF. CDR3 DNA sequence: TGCGCCAGCAGCTCCCTCGGACAGGGGGCGAATGGCTACACCTTC.

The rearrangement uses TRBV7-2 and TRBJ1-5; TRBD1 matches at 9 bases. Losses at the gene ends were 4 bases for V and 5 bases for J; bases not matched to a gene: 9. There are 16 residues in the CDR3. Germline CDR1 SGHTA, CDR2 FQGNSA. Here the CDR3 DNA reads TGTGCCAGCAGCTCTCGGACAGGGGCTATTTATCAGCCCCAGCATTTT. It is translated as CASSSRTGAIYQPQHF.

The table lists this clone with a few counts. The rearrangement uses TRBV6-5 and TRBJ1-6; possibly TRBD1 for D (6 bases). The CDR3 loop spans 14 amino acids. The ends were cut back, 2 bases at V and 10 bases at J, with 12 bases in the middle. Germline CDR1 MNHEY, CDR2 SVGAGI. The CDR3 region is CASSYERGNSPLHF. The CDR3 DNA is TGTGCCAGCAGTTACGAGAGGGGGAACTCACCCCTCCACTTT.

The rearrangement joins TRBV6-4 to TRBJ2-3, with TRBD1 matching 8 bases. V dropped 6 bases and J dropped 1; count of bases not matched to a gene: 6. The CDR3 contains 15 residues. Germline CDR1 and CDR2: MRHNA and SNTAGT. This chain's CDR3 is CASSAQGEGTDTQYF. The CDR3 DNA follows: TGTGCCAGCAGCGCACAGGGGGAGGGCACAGATACGCAGTATTTT.

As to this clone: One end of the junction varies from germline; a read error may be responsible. The CDR3 region has the DNA TGTGCCAGCAGCCTAGCGGGAGGAAGGGATACGCAGTATTTT. Protein product: CASSLAGGRDTQYF. The V gene is TRBV7-2, the J gene TRBJ2-3, with TRBD2 identical over 11 bases. CDR1 and CDR2 (germline): SGHTA, FQGNSA. The CDR3 runs to 14 residues.

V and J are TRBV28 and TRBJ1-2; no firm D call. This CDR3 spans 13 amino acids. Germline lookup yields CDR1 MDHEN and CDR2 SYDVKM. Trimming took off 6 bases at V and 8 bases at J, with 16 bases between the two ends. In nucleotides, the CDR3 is TGTGCCAGCAGCTTCCCCCAGGTAGGGGGCTACACCTTC. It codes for CASSFPQVGGYTF.

CDR3 loop: CASSYHGLAGPYEQYF. Here the CDR3 DNA reads TGTGCCAGCAGTTACCACGGACTAGCGGGACCCTACGAGCAGTACTTC. This sequence joins TRBV6-5 and TRBJ2-7, with TRBD2 identical over 12 bases. Germline lookup yields CDR1 MNHEY and CDR2 SVGAGI. CDR3 length equals 16 residues. Losses at the gene ends were 2 bases for V and 2 bases for J; bases not matched to a gene: 4.

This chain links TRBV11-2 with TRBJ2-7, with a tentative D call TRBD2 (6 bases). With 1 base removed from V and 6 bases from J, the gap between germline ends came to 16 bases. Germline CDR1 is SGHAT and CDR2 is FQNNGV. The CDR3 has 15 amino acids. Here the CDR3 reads CASSLGLPGTSEQYF. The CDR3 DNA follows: TGTGCCAGCAGCTTAGGACTACCAGGGACTTCCGAGCAGTACTTC.

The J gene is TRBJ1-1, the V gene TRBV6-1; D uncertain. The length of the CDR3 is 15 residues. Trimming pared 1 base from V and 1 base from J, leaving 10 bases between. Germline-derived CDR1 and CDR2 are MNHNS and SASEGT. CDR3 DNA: TGTGCCAGCAGTGAAGAAAGAGAGGCGAACACTGAAGCTTTCTTT. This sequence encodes CASSEEREANTEAFF.

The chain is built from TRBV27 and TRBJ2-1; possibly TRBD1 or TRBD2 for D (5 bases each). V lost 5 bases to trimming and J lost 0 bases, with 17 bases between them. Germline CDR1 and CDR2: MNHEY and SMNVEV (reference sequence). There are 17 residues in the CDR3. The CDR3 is CASSRLRDGSSYNEQFF. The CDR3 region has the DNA TGTGCCAGCAGTAGACTCCGGGACGGAAGCTCCTACAATGAGCAGTTCTTC.

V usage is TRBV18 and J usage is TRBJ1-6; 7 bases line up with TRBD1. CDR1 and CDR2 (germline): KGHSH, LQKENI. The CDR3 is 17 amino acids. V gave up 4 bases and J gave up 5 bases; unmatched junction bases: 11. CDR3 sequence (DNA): TGTGCCAGCTCACTACTCCCGACCGGGACAGATAATTCACCCCTCCACTTT. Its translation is CASSLLPTGTDNSPLHF.

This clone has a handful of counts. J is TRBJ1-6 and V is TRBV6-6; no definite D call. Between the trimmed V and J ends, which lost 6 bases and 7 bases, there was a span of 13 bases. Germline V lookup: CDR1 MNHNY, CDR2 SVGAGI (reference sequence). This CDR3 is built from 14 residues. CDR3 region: CASRPPDGNSPLHF. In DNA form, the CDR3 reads TGTGCCAGCAGACCGCCGGACGGCAATTCACCCCTCCACTTT.

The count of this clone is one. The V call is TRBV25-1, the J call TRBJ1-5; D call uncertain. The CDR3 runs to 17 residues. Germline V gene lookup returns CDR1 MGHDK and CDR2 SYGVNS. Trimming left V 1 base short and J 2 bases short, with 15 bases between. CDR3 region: CASSESTGVEGNQPQHF. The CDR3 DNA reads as TGTGCCAGCAGTGAATCTACGGGAGTCGAAGGCAATCAGCCCCAGCATTTT.

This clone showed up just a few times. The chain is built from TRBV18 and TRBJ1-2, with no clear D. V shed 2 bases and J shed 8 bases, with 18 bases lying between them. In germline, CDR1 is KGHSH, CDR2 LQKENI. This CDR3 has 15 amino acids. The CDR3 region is CASSPDRGGGFGYTF. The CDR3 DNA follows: TGTGCCAGCTCACCAGATCGGGGAGGCGGTTTCGGCTACACCTTC.

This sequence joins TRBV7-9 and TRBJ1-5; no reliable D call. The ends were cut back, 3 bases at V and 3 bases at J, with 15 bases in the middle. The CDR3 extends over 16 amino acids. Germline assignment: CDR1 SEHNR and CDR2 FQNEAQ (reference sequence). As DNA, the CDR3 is TGTGCCAGCAGCTTGTATTATGGTAGGGACAATCAGCCCCAGCATTTT. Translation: CASSLYYGRDNQPQHF.

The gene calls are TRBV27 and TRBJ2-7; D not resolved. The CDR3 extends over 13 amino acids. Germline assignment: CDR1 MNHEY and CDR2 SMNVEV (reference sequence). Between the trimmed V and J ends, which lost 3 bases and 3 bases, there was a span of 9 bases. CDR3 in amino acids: CASSFGKGYEQYF. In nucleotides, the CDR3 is TGTGCCAGCAGTTTCGGAAAGGGCTACGAGCAGTACTTC.